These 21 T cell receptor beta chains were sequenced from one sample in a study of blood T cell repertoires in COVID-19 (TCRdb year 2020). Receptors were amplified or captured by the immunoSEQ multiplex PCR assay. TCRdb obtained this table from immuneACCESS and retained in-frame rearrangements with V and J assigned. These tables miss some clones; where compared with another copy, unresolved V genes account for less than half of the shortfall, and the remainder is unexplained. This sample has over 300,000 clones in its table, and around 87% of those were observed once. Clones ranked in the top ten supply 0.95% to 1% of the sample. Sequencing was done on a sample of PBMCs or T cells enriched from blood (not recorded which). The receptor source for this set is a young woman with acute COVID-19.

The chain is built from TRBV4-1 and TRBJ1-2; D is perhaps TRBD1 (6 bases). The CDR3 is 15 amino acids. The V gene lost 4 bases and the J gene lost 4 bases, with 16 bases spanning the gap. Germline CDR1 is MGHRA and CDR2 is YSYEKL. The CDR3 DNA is TGCGCCAGCAGCCCAGCAACAGGGAATCGCTATGGCTACACCTTC. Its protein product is CASSPATGNRYGYTF.

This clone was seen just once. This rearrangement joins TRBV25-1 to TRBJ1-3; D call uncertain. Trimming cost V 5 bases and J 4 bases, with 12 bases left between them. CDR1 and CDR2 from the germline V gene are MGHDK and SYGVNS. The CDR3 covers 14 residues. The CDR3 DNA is TGTGCCAGCAGTCGAGGGTACCAAGGAAACACCATATATTTT. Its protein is CASSRGYQGNTIYF.

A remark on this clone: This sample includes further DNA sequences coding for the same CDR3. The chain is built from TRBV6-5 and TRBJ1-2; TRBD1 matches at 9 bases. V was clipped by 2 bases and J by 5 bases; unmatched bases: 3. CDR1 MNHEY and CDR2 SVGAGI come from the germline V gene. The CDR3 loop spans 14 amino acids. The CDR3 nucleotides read TGTGCCAGCAGTTACACCGGACAGGGGTATGGCTACACCTTC. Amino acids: CASSYTGQGYGYTF.

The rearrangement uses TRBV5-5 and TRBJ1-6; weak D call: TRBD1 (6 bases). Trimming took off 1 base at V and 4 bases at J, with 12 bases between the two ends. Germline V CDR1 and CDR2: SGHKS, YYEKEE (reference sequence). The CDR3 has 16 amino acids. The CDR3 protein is CASSLQGFNYNSPLHF. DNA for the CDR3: TGTGCCAGCAGCTTGCAGGGGTTTAATTATAATTCACCCCTCCACTTT.

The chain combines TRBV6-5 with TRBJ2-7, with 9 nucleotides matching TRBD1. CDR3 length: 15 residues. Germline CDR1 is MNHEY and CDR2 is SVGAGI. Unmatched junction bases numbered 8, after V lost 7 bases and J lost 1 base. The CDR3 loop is CASNRQDRGSYEQYF. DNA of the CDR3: TGTGCCAGCAACAGGCAGGACAGGGGATCCTACGAGCAGTACTTC.

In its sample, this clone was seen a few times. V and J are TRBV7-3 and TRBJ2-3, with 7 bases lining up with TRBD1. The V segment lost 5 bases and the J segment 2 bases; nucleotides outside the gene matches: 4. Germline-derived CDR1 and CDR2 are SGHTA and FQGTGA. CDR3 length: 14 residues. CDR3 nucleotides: TGTGCCAGCAGCCGAGGGACAGACACAGATACGCAGTATTTT. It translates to CASSRGTDTDTQYF.

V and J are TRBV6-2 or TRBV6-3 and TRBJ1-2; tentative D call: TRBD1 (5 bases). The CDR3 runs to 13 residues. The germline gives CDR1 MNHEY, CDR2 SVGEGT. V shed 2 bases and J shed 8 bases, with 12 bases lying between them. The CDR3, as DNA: TGTGCCAGCAGTTACGGATGGGGCTTAGGCTACACCTTC. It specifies CASSYGWGLGYTF.

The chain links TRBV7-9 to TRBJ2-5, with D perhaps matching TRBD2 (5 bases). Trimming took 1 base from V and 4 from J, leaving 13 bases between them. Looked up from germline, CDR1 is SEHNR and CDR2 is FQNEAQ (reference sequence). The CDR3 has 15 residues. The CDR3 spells CASSLGETMVETQYF. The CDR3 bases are TGTGCCAGCAGCTTAGGGGAGACGATGGTAGAGACCCAGTACTTC.

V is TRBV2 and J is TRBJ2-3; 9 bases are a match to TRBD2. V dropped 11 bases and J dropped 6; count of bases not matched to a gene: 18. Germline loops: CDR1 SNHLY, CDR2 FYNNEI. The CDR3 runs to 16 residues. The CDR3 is CACDDLGGGEGDTQYF. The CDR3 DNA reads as TGTGCCTGCGACGACCTTGGCGGGGGGGAAGGGGATACGCAGTATTTT.

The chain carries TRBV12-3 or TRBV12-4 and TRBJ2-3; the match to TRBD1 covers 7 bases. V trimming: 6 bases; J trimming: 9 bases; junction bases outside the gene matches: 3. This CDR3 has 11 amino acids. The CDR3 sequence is CASSPRGTQYF. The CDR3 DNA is TGTGCCAGCAGCCCCAGGGGGACGCAGTATTTT.

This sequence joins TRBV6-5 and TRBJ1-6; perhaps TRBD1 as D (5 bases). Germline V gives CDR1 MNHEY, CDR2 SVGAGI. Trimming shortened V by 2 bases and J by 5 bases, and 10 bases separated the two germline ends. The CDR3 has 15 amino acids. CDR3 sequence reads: CASSYGRANNSPLHF. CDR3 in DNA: TGTGCCAGCAGTTACGGCAGGGCGAATAATTCACCCCTCCACTTT.

In DNA form, the CDR3 reads TGTGCCAGCAGCTTAAGGCGGCTGGAGAACACTGAAGCTTTCTTT. This sequence encodes CASSLRRLENTEAFF. This rearrangement joins TRBV7-9 to TRBJ1-1; D is ambiguous. V gave up 2 bases and J gave up 1 base, with 11 bases separating them. CDR3 length equals 15 residues. Germline loops: CDR1 SEHNR, CDR2 FQNEAQ (reference sequence).

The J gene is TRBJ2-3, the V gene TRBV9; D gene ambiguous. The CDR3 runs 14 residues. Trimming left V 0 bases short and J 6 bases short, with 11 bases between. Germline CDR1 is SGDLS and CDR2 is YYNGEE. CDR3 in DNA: TGTGCCAGCAGCGTAGTGGGTCACGGGGATACGCAGTATTTT. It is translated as CASSVVGHGDTQYF.

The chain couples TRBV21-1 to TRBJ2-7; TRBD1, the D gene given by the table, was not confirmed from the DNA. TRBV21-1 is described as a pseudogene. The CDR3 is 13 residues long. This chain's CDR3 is CANRDRSSYEQYF. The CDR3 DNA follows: TGTGCCAACCGGGACAGGTCCTCCTACGAGCAGTACTTC.

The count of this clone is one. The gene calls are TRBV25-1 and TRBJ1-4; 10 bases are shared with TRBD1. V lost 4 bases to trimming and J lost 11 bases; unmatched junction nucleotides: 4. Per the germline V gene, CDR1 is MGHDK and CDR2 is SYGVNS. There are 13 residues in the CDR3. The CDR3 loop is CASSAGQGEKLFF. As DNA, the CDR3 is TGTGCCAGCAGTGCCGGACAGGGGGAGAAACTGTTTTTT. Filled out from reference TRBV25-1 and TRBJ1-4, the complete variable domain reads EADIYQTPRYLVIGTGKKITLECSQTMGHDKMYWYQQDPGMELHLIHYSYGVNSTEKGDLSSESTVSRIRTEHFPLTLESARPSHTSQYLCASSAGQGEKLFFGSGTQLSVL.

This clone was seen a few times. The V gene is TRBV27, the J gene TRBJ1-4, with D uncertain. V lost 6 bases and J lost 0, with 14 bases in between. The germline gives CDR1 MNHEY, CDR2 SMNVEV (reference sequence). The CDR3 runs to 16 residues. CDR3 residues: CASRPPQDATNEKLFF. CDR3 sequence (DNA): TGTGCCAGCAGACCCCCTCAGGATGCAACTAATGAAAAACTGTTTTTT.

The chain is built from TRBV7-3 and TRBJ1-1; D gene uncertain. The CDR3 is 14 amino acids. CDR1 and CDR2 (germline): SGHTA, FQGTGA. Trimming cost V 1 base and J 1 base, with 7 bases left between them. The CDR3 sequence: CASSLSPGNTEAFF. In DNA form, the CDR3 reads TGTGCCAGCAGCTTAAGTCCAGGGAACACTGAAGCTTTCTTT.

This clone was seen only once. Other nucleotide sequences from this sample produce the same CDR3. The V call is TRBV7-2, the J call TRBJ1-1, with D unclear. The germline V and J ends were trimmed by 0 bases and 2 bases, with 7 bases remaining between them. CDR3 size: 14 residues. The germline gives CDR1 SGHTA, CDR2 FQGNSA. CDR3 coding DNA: TGTGCCAGCAGCTTAGCGACTGAAAACACTGAAGCTTTCTTT. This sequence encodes CASSLATENTEAFF.

CDR3 nucleotides: TGTGCCAGCAGCGCCGCGGCCGGTTTCAATGAGCAGTTCTTC. Protein: CASSAAAGFNEQFF. The rearrangement links TRBV9 to TRBJ2-1; D is uncertain. V was clipped by 3 bases and J by 6 bases, with 13 bases between them. Germline values: CDR1 SGDLS, CDR2 YYNGEE. The CDR3 contains 14 residues. Together with reference TRBV9 and TRBJ2-1, the CDR3 gives the full variable domain: DSGVTQTPKHLITATGQRVTLRCSPRSGDLSVYWYQQSLDQGLQFLIQYYNGEERAKGNILERFSAQQFPDLHSELNLSSLELGDSALYFCASSAAAGFNEQFFGPGTRLTVL.

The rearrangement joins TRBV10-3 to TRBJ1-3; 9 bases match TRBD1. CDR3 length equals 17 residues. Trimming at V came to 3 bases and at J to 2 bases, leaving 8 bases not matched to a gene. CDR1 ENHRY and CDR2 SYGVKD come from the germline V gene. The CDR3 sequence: CAISDPGQGRPGNTIYF. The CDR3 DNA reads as TGTGCCATCAGTGACCCGGGACAGGGTCGACCTGGAAACACCATATATTTT.

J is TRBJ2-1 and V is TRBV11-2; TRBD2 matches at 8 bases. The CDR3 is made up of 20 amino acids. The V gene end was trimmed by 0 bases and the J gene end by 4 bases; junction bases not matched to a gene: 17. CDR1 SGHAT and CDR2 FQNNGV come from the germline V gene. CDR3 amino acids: CASSLDLPMGAAGVYNEQFF. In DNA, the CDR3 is TGTGCCAGCAGCTTAGACCTCCCCATGGGGGCAGCGGGGGTTTACAATGAGCAGTTCTTC.